A few counts support the clone carrying this T cell receptor (beta chain). Its antigen is not identified. These data come from a study of T-cell reconstitution after alpha-beta-depleted transplantation in children. Study findings and constraints: By about two months after transplant, alpha-beta T cells reportedly arose from several hundred graft clones that had expanded.

Unique molecular identifiers were incorporated during preparation of the TCRbeta library. TCRdb independently ran MiXCR on the PCR reads; one entry per CDR3 protein. The sample has more than 120,000 distinct CDR3 sequences; 8.8% are singletons. With 5 bases removed from V and 9 bases from J, the gap between germline ends came to 14 bases. CDR3 length: 12 residues. Germline values: CDR1 SEHNR, CDR2 FQNEAQ (reference sequence). This rearrangement joins TRBV7-9 to TRBJ2-7, with D possibly TRBD1 on 5 matching bases. This material consisted of PBMCs, mostly from graft donor cells, taken 180 days after TCRalphabeta/CD19-depleted stem cell transplant. The sequence was collected from a female patient aged 2 to 10 who had a stem cell transplant for congenital amegakaryocytic thrombocytopenia, so the T cells may come from the graft donor. The chain's CDR3 is CASSGPTVGQYF. In DNA form, the CDR3 reads TGTGCCAGCAGCGGGCCGACAGTTGGGCAGTACTTC.